This is a list of T cell receptor beta chains from one sample in a study of response to subunit inactivated influenza vaccine. TCRdb fed the RT-PCR reads into MiXCR, producing one record per CDR3 protein. The profile shows more than 450,000 distinct CDR3 sequences, about 11% of them singletons. In addition, the sample was reused for a study of T cells expressing NK-cell markers.

Here the sequenced sample was PBMCs from blood, taken on the day of vaccination. The receptors shown here come from a man aged 50-60 years who received an inactivated influenza vaccine. Both conserved end residues are part of each CDR3. Fields, in order: J gene, V gene, D gene, clone size, CDR3 protein, CDR3 DNA. The D gene is left open where the match is weak. Not every row has a clone size; where given, it reads once, few, many or a size class.

>TRBJ2-1|TRBV20-1|TRBD2|once
CSARGLAGGPFEQFF
TGCAGTGCTCGGGGGCTGGCGGGAGGGCCCTTTGAGCAGTTCTTC
>TRBJ2-1|TRBV5-1|NA|few
CASSLASRADGNEQFF
TGCGCCAGCAGCTTGGCCTCGAGGGCCGATGGTAATGAGCAGTTCTTC
>TRBJ2-7|TRBV5-1|TRBD1|NA
CASSIGTGGSYEQYF
TGCGCCAGCAGCATCGGGACAGGGGGCTCCTACGAGCAGTACTTC
>TRBJ2-1|TRBV20-1|TRBD2|once
CSARPTSGRAYNEQFF
TGCAGTGCTAGGCCTACTAGCGGGAGGGCCTACAATGAGCAGTTCTTC
>TRBJ2-5|TRBV7-3|TRBD1|few
CASSLGTGDAQYF
TGTGCCAGCAGCTTAGGAACAGGGGACGCCCAGTACTTC
>TRBJ2-5|TRBV20-1|NA|few
CSAPSKGLPETQYF
TGCAGTGCTCCCTCTAAGGGGCTTCCAGAGACCCAGTACTTC
>TRBJ2-7|TRBV28|TRBD1|NA
CASSFRGTVYEQYF
TGTGCCAGCAGTTTTCGAGGGACAGTCTACGAGCAGTACTTC
>TRBJ2-6|TRBV4-2|NA|few
CASSQDRVGFSGANVLTF
TGTGCCAGCAGCCAAGATCGTGTGGGTTTTTCTGGGGCCAACGTCCTGACTTTC
>TRBJ2-1|TRBV25-1|NA|NA
CATETPPAGTKGNEQFF
TGTGCCACCGAGACCCCCCCCGCCGGGACAAAGGGAAATGAGCAGTTCTTC
>TRBJ2-1|TRBV5-1|TRBD1|many
CASSLIWAGGSVEQFF
TGCGCCAGCAGCTTAATATGGGCAGGGGGCTCGGTTGAGCAGTTCTTC
>TRBJ2-7|TRBV5-1|NA|few
CASRNAPGYYEQYF
TGCGCCAGCAGGAACGCGCCCGGATACTACGAGCAGTACTTC
>TRBJ2-7|TRBV7-8|TRBD2|few
CASSLADLGLAGEGEQYF
TGTGCCAGCAGCTTAGCGGATCTGGGACTAGCGGGAGAGGGTGAGCAGTACTTC
>TRBJ1-6|TRBV27|NA|many
CASSVTRGNSPLHF
TGTGCCAGCAGTGTTACCCGGGGTAATTCACCCCTCCACTTT
>TRBJ2-4|TRBV14|NA|few
CASSQYSGTAKNIQYF
TGTGCCAGCAGCCAATACTCGGGGACGGCGAAAAACATTCAGTACTTC
>TRBJ2-2|TRBV12-3/TRBV12-4|NA|NA
CASRAGLDTGELFF
TGTGCCAGCAGGGCAGGTCTAGACACCGGGGAGCTGTTTTTT
>TRBJ2-1|TRBV12-3/TRBV12-4|NA|NA
CASSRIKHNEQFF
TGTGCCAGCAGTAGAATAAAACACAATGAGCAGTTCTTC
>TRBJ1-1|TRBV4-3|NA|few
CASSQDPAGFEAFF
TGCGCCAGCAGCCAAGACCCAGCAGGGTTTGAAGCTTTCTTT
>TRBJ2-3|TRBV4-2|TRBD1|many
CASSQDRQGVGTDTQYF
TGTGCCAGCAGCCAAGATCGACAGGGAGTCGGTACAGATACGCAGTATTTT
>TRBJ2-2|TRBV4-3|NA|NA
CASSQETGTGELFF
TGCGCCAGCAGCCAAGAAACTGGCACCGGGGAGCTGTTTTTT
>TRBJ2-3|TRBV5-6|NA|many
CASSLYGQTTDTQYF
TGTGCCAGCAGCTTGTACGGACAGACCACAGATACGCAGTATTTT
>TRBJ2-2|TRBV7-2|TRBD2|few
CASSHPGLVTGELFF
TGTGCCAGCAGCCACCCGGGACTAGTAACCGGGGAGCTGTTTTTT
>TRBJ1-3|TRBV10-3|NA|many
CAIREQRPTAGNTIYF
TGTGCCATCAGAGAACAGCGTCCTACGGCCGGAAACACCATATATTTT
>TRBJ2-3|TRBV12-3/TRBV12-4|NA|NA
CASSTGWSDTQYF
TGTGCCAGCAGTACAGGGTGGTCGGATACGCAGTATTTT
>TRBJ2-5|TRBV28|NA|few
CASSARDNFWETQYF
TGTGCCAGCAGTGCCCGGGACAATTTTTGGGAGACCCAGTACTTC
>TRBJ1-6|TRBV7-2|TRBD1|few
CASTDYRGNSPLHF
TGTGCCAGCACCGATTACAGGGGGAATTCACCCCTCCACTTT
>TRBJ1-1|TRBV9|NA|NA
CASSVRDFTEAFF
TGTGCCAGCAGCGTGAGGGATTTCACTGAAGCTTTCTTT
>TRBJ2-7|TRBV7-8|TRBD2|NA
CASTSSGSYEQYF
TGTGCCAGCACCTCTAGCGGGTCCTACGAGCAGTACTTC
>TRBJ1-4|TRBV20-1|NA|few
CSGCQGDEKLFF
TGCAGTGGATGTCAGGGAGATGAAAAACTGTTTTTT
>TRBJ2-3|TRBV7-2|NA|NA
CASSFGRADTQYF
TGTGCCAGCAGCTTTGGTCGGGCAGATACGCAGTATTTT
>TRBJ2-1|TRBV20-1|TRBD2|many
CSGEGLAGGPYNEQFF
TGCAGTGGCGAGGGACTAGCGGGAGGACCCTACAATGAGCAGTTCTTC
>TRBJ2-1|TRBV4-3|NA|NA
CASSQDDSYNEQFF
TGCGCCAGCAGCCAGGATGACTCCTACAATGAGCAGTTCTTC
>TRBJ1-2|TRBV6-1|TRBD1|few
CASRKYNQGAHYGYTF
TGTGCCAGCAGGAAATACAACCAGGGGGCCCACTATGGCTACACCTTC
>TRBJ2-1|TRBV20-1|TRBD2|few
CSARGGTSPRYNEQFF
TGCAGTGCTAGAGGCGGGACTAGCCCTCGATACAATGAGCAGTTCTTC
>TRBJ2-5|TRBV12-3/TRBV12-4|NA|few
CASSSPQETYF
TGTGCCAGCAGTTCGCCCCAAGAAACGTACTTC
>TRBJ1-2|TRBV20-1|NA|many
CSARVGGFTGYTF
TGCAGTGCTAGAGTCGGGGGTTTCACTGGCTACACCTTC
>TRBJ2-5|TRBV7-9|TRBD1|NA
CASRRSTGQETQYF
TGTGCCAGCAGAAGGTCGACAGGGCAAGAGACCCAGTACTTC
>TRBJ2-3|TRBV7-3|TRBD2|NA
CASSSGSASGRNTQYF
TGTGCCAGCAGCTCAGGGTCGGCTAGCGGGAGAAATACGCAGTATTTT
>TRBJ1-5|TRBV20-1|TRBD1|few
CSASLPDRGNQPQHF
TGCAGTGCTAGCCTACCGGACAGGGGAAATCAGCCCCAGCATTTT
>TRBJ1-4|TRBV15|NA|few
CATSRDNREKLFF
TGTGCCACCAGCAGGGACAATCGGGAAAAACTGTTTTTT
>TRBJ2-1|TRBV20-1|TRBD2|few
CSALDEGTRSYNEQFF
TGCAGTGCTCTCGACGAGGGGACTAGGTCCTACAATGAGCAGTTCTTC
>TRBJ2-3|TRBV5-1|NA|NA
CASSLADQGSTDTQYF
TGCGCCAGCAGCTTGGCCGATCAGGGCAGCACAGATACGCAGTATTTT
>TRBJ2-1|TRBV6-2/TRBV6-3|NA|few
CASSFRGYYNEQFF
TGTGCCAGCAGTTTCCGCGGGTATTACAATGAGCAGTTCTTC
>TRBJ2-4|TRBV28|NA|NA
CASSTNREAKNIQYF
TGTGCCAGCAGTACTAACAGGGAAGCCAAAAACATTCAGTACTTC
>TRBJ2-3|TRBV4-1|TRBD2|few
CASSYSPGLAVSTDTQYF
TGCGCCAGCAGTTACTCCCCCGGTCTAGCGGTTAGCACAGATACGCAGTATTTT
>TRBJ2-3|TRBV20-1|NA|NA
CSARNFWTHDTQYF
TGCAGTGCTAGAAATTTTTGGACCCACGATACGCAGTATTTT
>TRBJ1-1|TRBV6-1|TRBD1|NA
CASSQGGPYEAFF
TGTGCCAGCAGTCAGGGGGGGCCCTATGAAGCTTTCTTT
>TRBJ2-1|TRBV11-1|TRBD2|few
CASSLNWGLASSYNEQFF
TGTGCCAGCAGCTTAAACTGGGGACTAGCGAGTTCCTACAATGAGCAGTTCTTC
>TRBJ1-1|TRBV7-2|NA|many
CASSLERNTEAFF
TGTGCCAGCAGCTTAGAAAGGAACACTGAAGCTTTCTTT
>TRBJ2-5|TRBV28|NA|NA
CASSLWSKQETQYF
TGTGCCAGCAGTTTATGGTCAAAACAAGAGACCCAGTACTTC
>TRBJ2-5|TRBV7-7|TRBD1|few
CASSSGQPQETQYF
TGTGCCAGCAGCTCGGGACAGCCTCAAGAGACCCAGTACTTC
>TRBJ2-7|TRBV11-2|NA|NA
CASSLGSGSHEQYF
TGTGCCAGCAGCTTAGGGTCGGGGTCCCACGAGCAGTACTTC
>TRBJ2-5|TRBV5-1|NA|many
CASTSGNEETQYF
TGCGCCAGCACGTCCGGGAACGAAGAGACCCAGTACTTC
>TRBJ2-5|TRBV4-2|NA|few
CASSQSAWETQYF
TGTGCCAGCAGCCAGTCGGCTTGGGAGACCCAGTACTTC
>TRBJ2-1|TRBV7-8|TRBD2|many
CASSFEAGGLYNEQFF
TGTGCCAGCAGCTTCGAAGCGGGGGGACTCTACAATGAGCAGTTCTTC
>TRBJ1-4|TRBV6-5|TRBD1|NA
CASSYSVTGRNEKLFF
TGTGCCAGCAGTTACTCGGTGACAGGGAGGAACGAAAAACTGTTTTTT
>TRBJ2-1|TRBV4-2|TRBD2|NA
CASSQVQRERGEQFF
TGTGCCAGCAGCCAAGTTCAGCGGGAGCGGGGTGAGCAGTTCTTC
>TRBJ2-7|TRBV7-2|NA|few
CASGLHYEQYF
TGTGCCTCCGGGCTTCACTACGAGCAGTACTTC
>TRBJ2-1|TRBV20-1|TRBD2|many
CSGAGGGGIYNEQFF
TGCAGTGGAGCGGGCGGGGGTGGGATTTACAATGAGCAGTTCTTC